This T cell receptor (beta chain) appears in the sequencing data of a study of regulatory T cells in long-lasting Graves disease. Study as a whole: By definition, persistent Graves' disease involved antithyroid drugs for over 5 years alongside positive TSH receptor antibodies.

As to time point: persistent/refractory GD, antithyroid drugs over 5 years with positive TRAb. Construction of the TCR library relied on RNA isolated from PBMCs. Through Arm-PCR of CDR3 regions and iRepertoire HTBI primers, TCR beta libraries were built. TCRdb reprocessed the multiplex PCR reads via MiXCR and lists one record per CDR3 protein. This sample has some 330,000 distinct CDR3 sequences, with roughly 25% found just once. The clonotype comes from a woman aged 35 to 49 with Graves disease. The starting material was peripheral blood mononuclear cells (PBMCs), obtained when the disease was refractory, from a patient treated with antithyroid drugs.

The CDR3 loop is CASSLDPTASGANVLTF. The CDR3 nucleotides read TGTGCCAGCAGCTTAGATCCGACAGCCTCTGGGGCCAACGTCCTGACTTTC. The gene calls are TRBV11-2 and TRBJ2-6, with D possibly TRBD1 on 5 matching bases. The germline V and J ends were trimmed by 0 bases and 0 bases, with 9 bases remaining between them. There are 17 residues in the CDR3. Germline lookup yields CDR1 SGHAT and CDR2 FQNNGV.